The sequence of this T cell receptor beta chain was determined in a study of T-cell memory formation after mild COVID-19. General observations from the study: Unconfirmed was the SARS-CoV-2 specificity of second-wave clones that peaked on day 37.

This clonotype has more than one count but fewer than ten. Its antigen is as yet unknown. Germline V lookup: CDR1 KGHSH, CDR2 LQKENI. CDR3 length: 17 residues. V dropped 2 bases and J dropped 6 bases, with 19 bases sitting between them. TCRdb passed the 5' RACE reads through MiXCR, listing each CDR3 protein once. The table lists about 500,000 distinct CDR3 sequences, roughly 22% of them singletons. The TCR originated in an adult woman who had mild COVID-19 (a few samples of this study predate the infection). Cell type and time point are not known. The source material was PBMCs or a T cell subset sorted from them (not recorded which). The genes are TRBV18 and TRBJ2-2, with D tentatively TRBD1 (6 bases). The CDR3 nucleotides read TGTGCCAGCTCACCATCTTTGCAGGGGTTACAGTCCGGGGAGCTGTTTTTT. Residues: CASSPSLQGLQSGELFF.